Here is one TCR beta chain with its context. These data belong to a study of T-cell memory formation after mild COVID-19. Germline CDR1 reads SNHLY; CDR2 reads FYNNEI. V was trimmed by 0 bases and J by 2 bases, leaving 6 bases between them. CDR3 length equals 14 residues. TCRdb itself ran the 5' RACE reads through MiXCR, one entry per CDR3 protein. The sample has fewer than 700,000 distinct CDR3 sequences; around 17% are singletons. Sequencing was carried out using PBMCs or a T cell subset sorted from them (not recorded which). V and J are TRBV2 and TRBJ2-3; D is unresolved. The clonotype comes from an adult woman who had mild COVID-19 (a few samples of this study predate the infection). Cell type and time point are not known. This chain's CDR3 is CASSEAHPTDTQYF. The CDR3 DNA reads TGTGCCAGCAGTGAAGCGCATCCCACAGATACGCAGTATTTT.